A selection of T cell receptor beta chains follows, all from one sample in a study of blood T cell repertoires in COVID-19. Repertoires were generated with immunoSEQ multiplex PCR, while TCRdb's copy carries only in-frame clones and drops some. The data show roughly 95,000 clones, approximately 84% seen once. The sample consisted of peripheral blood. These receptors all come from a human donor in a cohort sampled during active COVID-19. Both conserved end residues are part of each CDR3. Each record gives: D gene, CDR3 length, V gene, clone size, J gene, CDR3 protein, CDR3 DNA. D genes are given only for firm matches. Clone size is given for some rows only: seen once, a few or many times, or a class if the clone is expanded.

>NA|13|TRBV18|NA|TRBJ1-4
CASSRRTNEKLFF
TGTGCCAGCTCCCGCCGGACAAATGAAAAACTGTTTTTT
>NA|16|TRBV7-2|NA|TRBJ2-3
CASSLDLTRSTDTQYF
TGTGCCAGCAGCTTGGATCTGACTAGAAGCACAGATACGCAGTATTTT
>TRBD2|16|TRBV4-2|NA|TRBJ2-7
CASSHLSGSPPYEQYF
TGTGCCAGCAGCCACCTAAGCGGGAGCCCCCCCTACGAGCAGTACTTC
>NA|15|TRBV7-9|once|TRBJ1-2
CASSLAQGSGSGYTF
TGTGCCAGCAGCTTAGCTCAGGGGTCTGGTTCTGGCTACACCTTC
>NA|12|TRBV4-1|once|TRBJ2-3
CASSQDPVGQYF
TGCGCCAGCAGCCAAGATCCCGTCGGGCAGTATTTT
>TRBD1|16|TRBV7-2|NA|TRBJ1-2
CASSSGQGIFLYGYTF
TGTGCCAGCAGCTCGGGACAGGGGATATTTCTCTATGGCTACACCTTC
>NA|15|TRBV7-3|NA|TRBJ1-1
CASSLTGRGNTEAFF
TGTGCCAGCAGCTTAACAGGGAGGGGAAACACTGAAGCTTTCTTT
>TRBD1|13|TRBV29-1|NA|TRBJ2-7
CSGTGTVYGEQYF
TGCAGCGGAACCGGGACAGTCTACGGAGAGCAGTACTTC
>NA|13|TRBV10-1|NA|TRBJ1-5
CASSEGGGQPQHF
TGCGCCAGCAGTGAGGGGGGAGGTCAGCCCCAGCATTTT
>NA|13|TRBV27|NA|TRBJ2-1
CASSLGVLQGVFF
TGTGCCAGCAGTTTAGGAGTTCTCCAAGGGGTGTTCTTC
>NA|13|TRBV2|NA|TRBJ2-1
CASKGLMYNEQFF
TGTGCCAGCAAGGGACTTATGTACAATGAGCAGTTCTTC
>NA|17|TRBV7-2|many|TRBJ2-2
CASSSTSVAARSGELFF
TGTGCCAGCAGTTCAACCTCCGTAGCCGCCCGGAGCGGGGAGCTGTTTTTT
>TRBD1|15|TRBV6-6|NA|TRBJ1-4
CASSPSGTGNEKLFF
TGTGCCAGCAGTCCCTCCGGGACAGGGAATGAAAAACTGTTTTTT
>NA|13|TRBV19|NA|TRBJ2-1
CASSSSATSEQFF
TGTGCCAGTAGTTCGAGCGCTACCTCCGAGCAGTTCTTC
>NA|15|TRBV10-1|NA|TRBJ2-2
CASSEGSVGTGELFF
TGCGCCAGCAGTGAAGGGAGCGTCGGCACCGGGGAGCTGTTTTTT
>TRBD1|14|TRBV7-8|NA|TRBJ1-2
CASSGTGSTYGYTF
TGTGCCAGCAGCGGGACAGGGTCCACCTATGGCTACACCTTC
>NA|14|TRBV18|NA|TRBJ1-2
CASSPQDSYYGYTF
TGTGCCAGCTCACCCCAGGACAGTTACTATGGCTACACCTTC
>TRBD1|17|TRBV28|NA|TRBJ1-2
CASSLLLQGAQSGGYTF
TGTGCCAGCAGTTTACTGCTACAGGGGGCGCAATCTGGGGGCTACACCTTC
>TRBD2|15|TRBV3-1/TRBV3-2|NA|TRBJ2-2
CASSQAGGNTGELFF
TGTGCCAGCAGCCAAGCGGGGGGGAACACCGGGGAGCTGTTTTTT
>TRBD2|15|TRBV7-8|NA|TRBJ2-2
CASSLGGRATGELFF
TGTGCCAGCAGCTTAGGAGGGAGGGCCACCGGGGAGCTGTTTTTT
>TRBD2|15|TRBV4-3|few|TRBJ2-3
CASSQKAGAADTQYF
TGCGCCAGCAGCCAGAAAGCGGGGGCAGCAGATACGCAGTATTTT
>TRBD1|14|TRBV6-5|NA|TRBJ1-2
CASSFDDRAGGYTF
TGTGCCAGCAGTTTCGACGACAGGGCAGGGGGCTACACCTTC
>NA|17|TRBV11-2|NA|TRBJ2-5
CASSLSAGFTLFETQYF
TGTGCCAGCAGCTTATCGGCGGGATTCACTCTTTTTGAGACCCAGTACTTC
>NA|13|TRBV12-3/TRBV12-4|NA|TRBJ1-6
CASSFEYNSPLHF
TGTGCCAGCAGTTTTGAGTACAATTCACCCCTCCACTTT
>NA|15|TRBV18|NA|TRBJ1-1
CASSLRRDFNTEAFF
TGTGCCAGCTCACTACGACGGGATTTCAACACTGAAGCTTTCTTT
>NA|14|TRBV3-1/TRBV3-2|NA|TRBJ1-1
CASKNPGSTRGTFF
TGTGCCAGCAAGAATCCCGGGAGCACCAGAGGAACTTTCTTT
>TRBD1|14|TRBV11-3|NA|TRBJ2-7
CASSLRQGNYEQYF
TGTGCCAGCAGCTTACGACAGGGAAACTACGAGCAGTACTTC
>TRBD2|14|TRBV5-1|NA|TRBJ2-5
CASSLAGGGETQYF
TGCGCCAGCAGCTTAGCGGGAGGAGGGGAGACCCAGTACTTC
>NA|15|TRBV18|NA|TRBJ1-4
CASSPSIRGNEKLFF
TGTGCCAGCTCACCATCCATACGGGGGAATGAAAAACTGTTTTTT
>NA|14|TRBV5-1|NA|TRBJ2-6
CASSHSSGANVLTF
TGCGCCAGCAGCCACAGCTCTGGGGCCAACGTCCTGACTTTC
>TRBD2|16|TRBV11-3|NA|TRBJ2-1
CASSLGTSGAFNEQFF
TGTGCCAGCAGCTTGGGAACTAGCGGGGCTTTCAATGAGCAGTTCTTC
>TRBD2|14|TRBV14|once|TRBJ2-7
CASSPNGGSYEQYF
TGTGCCAGCAGCCCGAACGGGGGGAGCTACGAGCAGTACTTC
>NA|18|TRBV19|NA|TRBJ2-1
CASSIRRRGRSSYNEQFF
TGTGCCAGTAGTATCCGGAGGAGGGGAAGAAGCTCCTACAATGAGCAGTTCTTC
>NA|14|TRBV19|NA|TRBJ1-4
CASTPQFLNEKLFF
TGTGCCAGTACCCCACAGTTCCTTAATGAAAAACTGTTTTTT
>TRBD1|15|TRBV28|once|TRBJ1-2
CASRPGTGVNYGYTF
TGTGCCAGCAGACCCGGGACAGGTGTGAACTATGGCTACACCTTC
>TRBD1|14|TRBV7-9|once|TRBJ2-7
CASSLSKGAFEQYF
TGTGCCAGCAGCTTGTCAAAGGGGGCGTTCGAGCAGTACTTC
>TRBD1|15|TRBV6-4|NA|TRBJ1-6
CASSDSGGSGSPLHF
TGTGCCAGCAGTGACTCAGGGGGCTCGGGTTCACCCCTCCACTTT
>NA|17|TRBV4-3|NA|TRBJ2-2
CASSRTPTPTPTGELFF
TGCGCCAGCAGCCGAACACCCACCCCGACACCGACCGGGGAGCTGTTTTTT
>TRBD1|17|TRBV24-1|once|TRBJ1-2
CATSDTNDRAGNYGYTF
TGTGCCACCAGTGACACTAATGACAGGGCGGGAAACTATGGCTACACCTTC
>TRBD1|12|TRBV10-1|once|TRBJ2-7
CATRTGVGEQYF
TGCGCCACCCGGACAGGGGTTGGGGAGCAGTACTTC
>TRBD1|17|TRBV13|NA|TRBJ1-2
CASSLEGGAGGPGGYTF
TGTGCCAGCAGCTTAGAGGGCGGCGCAGGGGGGCCTGGGGGCTACACCTTC
>NA|18|TRBV28|NA|TRBJ1-4
CASSFTGYKLQANEKLFF
TGTGCCAGCAGTTTCACGGGTTATAAGTTACAGGCGAATGAAAAACTGTTTTTT
>NA|17|TRBV27|NA|TRBJ1-1
CASSSITGPQMNTEAFF
TGTGCCAGCAGTTCCATCACAGGCCCCCAGATGAACACTGAAGCTTTCTTT
>NA|13|TRBV11-3|few|TRBJ1-1
CASSLARNTEAFF
TGTGCCAGCAGCTTAGCCAGGAACACTGAAGCTTTCTTT